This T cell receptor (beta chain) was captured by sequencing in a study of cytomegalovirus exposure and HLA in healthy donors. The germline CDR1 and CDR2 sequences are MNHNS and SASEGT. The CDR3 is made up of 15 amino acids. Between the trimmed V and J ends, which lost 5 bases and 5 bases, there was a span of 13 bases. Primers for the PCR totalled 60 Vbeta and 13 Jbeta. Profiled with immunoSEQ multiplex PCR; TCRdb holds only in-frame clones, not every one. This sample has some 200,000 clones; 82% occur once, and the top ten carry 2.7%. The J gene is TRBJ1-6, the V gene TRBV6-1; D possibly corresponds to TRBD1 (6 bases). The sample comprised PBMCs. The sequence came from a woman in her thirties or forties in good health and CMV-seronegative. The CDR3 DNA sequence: TGTGCCAGCAGTACAGGGCTCGAAAATAATTCACCCCTCCACTTT. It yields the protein CASSTGLENNSPLHF.